The 8 T cell receptor beta chains below come from one sample, sequenced in a study of identical twins. TCRdb re-derived calls from the 5' RACE reads in MiXCR, one entry per CDR3 protein. The table shows fewer than 550,000 distinct CDR3 sequences, with 12% to 15% occurring only once. Separately, the same data were catalogued under a study of yellow fever vaccine responses in identical twins.

The sample taken for sequencing was CD4+ T cells sorted from blood. Every receptor here comes from a woman in her late teens or twenties in good health.

The chain combines TRBV20-1 with TRBJ2-3; D is perhaps TRBD1 or TRBD2 (6 bases each). Germline CDR1 and CDR2: DFQATT and SNEGSKA (reference sequence). Trimming removed 6 bases from V and 3 bases from J, with 10 bases in between. The CDR3 is 12 residues long. As DNA, the CDR3 is TGCAGTGCCCAAGGGGGGACAGATACGCAGTATTTT. Protein: CSAQGGTDTQYF.

In this sample, this clonotype turned up a few times. The rearrangement links TRBV29-1 to TRBJ2-3; 15 nucleotides line up with TRBD2. This CDR3 spans 16 amino acids. CDR1 SQVTM and CDR2 ANQGSEA come from the germline V gene. The J segment lost 5 bases and the V segment lost 4 bases, leaving 7 bases of the junction unmatched. The CDR3 region has the DNA TGCAGCGTTGTGGGACTAGCGGGGGGCCGCGGAGATACGCAGTATTTT. This translates into CSVVGLAGGRGDTQYF.

The chain has TRBV27 and TRBJ2-1; 13 bases are a match to TRBD2. The germline gives CDR1 MNHEY, CDR2 SMNVEV (reference sequence). J was trimmed by 9 bases and V by 8 bases; bases with no gene match: 10. The CDR3 is 15 residues long. CDR3 DNA: TGTGCCAGCGGCCTGGGACTAGCGGGGTCGGGTGAGCAGTTCTTC. Translating it yields CASGLGLAGSGEQFF.

The chain combines TRBV7-2 with TRBJ2-7; either TRBD1 or TRBD2 may fit D (5 bases each). With 5 bases removed from V and 4 bases from J, the gap between germline ends came to 15 bases. Germline CDR1 and CDR2: SGHTA and FQGNSA. This CDR3 spans 14 amino acids. DNA for the CDR3: TGTGCCAGCAGCCTAACCGGGACCTTTTACGAGCAGTACTTC. This sequence encodes CASSLTGTFYEQYF.

This chain uses TRBV7-8 with TRBJ1-1; 7 bases line up with TRBD1. The CDR3 runs to 14 residues. Trimming removed 5 bases from V and 3 bases from J; junction bases left unmatched: 6. CDR1 SGHVS and CDR2 FQNEAQ come from the germline V gene. The CDR3 nucleotides are TGTGCCAGCAGCCTCGGACAGGCGGACACTGAAGCTTTCTTT. Its protein product is CASSLGQADTEAFF.

This clonotype was counted between two and nine times. The rearrangement uses TRBV12-3 or TRBV12-4 and TRBJ2-2, with 10 bases that match TRBD1. J gave up 0 bases and V 8 bases, and 6 bases lay outside the gene matches. This CDR3 is 16 amino acids long. CDR3 nucleotides: TGTGCCAGCTCAAGGGACAGGGGTCCGAACACCGGGGAGCTGTTTTTT. Encoded protein: CASSRDRGPNTGELFF.

V and J are TRBV7-6 and TRBJ1-1; possibly TRBD1 for D (5 bases). The CDR3 has 15 amino acids. Germline CDR1 reads SGHVS; CDR2 reads FNYEAQ. V was pared by 4 bases and J by 4 bases, with 16 bases between. CDR3 sequence reads: CASSSLEGTGTEAFF. CDR3 in DNA: TGTGCCAGCAGCTCCCTCGAGGGGACGGGCACTGAAGCTTTCTTT.

This clonotype was observed a handful of times. This chain connects TRBV24-1 to TRBJ2-1; D gene uncertain. V lost 2 bases and J lost 0, with 10 bases in between. The CDR3 sequence is 16 residues long. The germline gives CDR1 KGHDR, CDR2 SFDVKD. Here the CDR3 DNA reads TGTGCCACCAGTGATTCCCCGCGCGGCTCCTACAATGAGCAGTTCTTC. Protein product: CATSDSPRGSYNEQFF.